This T cell receptor beta chain was observed in a study of beta chain features in type 1 diabetes. CDR3 length equals 13 residues. The germline V and J ends were trimmed by 0 bases and 7 bases, with 9 bases remaining between them. In germline, CDR1 is SNHLY, CDR2 FYNNEI. Expressed TCRB transcripts were sequenced after all isolated RNA was converted to cDNA. Produced via immunoSEQ multiplex PCR; TCRdb's table is partial and in-frame only. This table holds roughly 380,000 clones, roughly 21% found once. The clonotype originates from a woman aged 18-29 years in good health. V and J are TRBV2 and TRBJ2-5; D is possibly TRBD2 (5 bases). The sequencing sample was made of naive CD4+ T cells from blood. The CDR3 spells CASSEALGRTQYF. CDR3 sequence (DNA): TGTGCCAGCAGTGAAGCGCTGGGGAGGACCCAGTACTTC.